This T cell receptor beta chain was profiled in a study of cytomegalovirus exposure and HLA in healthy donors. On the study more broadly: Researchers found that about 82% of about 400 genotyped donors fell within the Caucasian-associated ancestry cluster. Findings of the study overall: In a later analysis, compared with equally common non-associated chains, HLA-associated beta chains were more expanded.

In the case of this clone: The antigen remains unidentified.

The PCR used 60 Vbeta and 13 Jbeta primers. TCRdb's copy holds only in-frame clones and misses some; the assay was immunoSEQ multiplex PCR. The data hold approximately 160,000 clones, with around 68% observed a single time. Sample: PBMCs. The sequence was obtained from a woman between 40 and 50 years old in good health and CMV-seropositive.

CDR3 bases: TGTGCCAGCAGGAGGACAGAGCAGTTCTTC. This sequence encodes CASRRTEQFF. V usage is TRBV6-4 and J usage is TRBJ2-1, with a tentative D call TRBD1 (5 bases). Looked up from germline, CDR1 is MRHNA and CDR2 is SNTAGT. V gave up 6 bases and J gave up 10 bases, with 7 bases separating them. The CDR3 covers 10 residues.